A single sample gave rise to the 25 T cell receptor beta chains below, sequenced in a study of blood T cell repertoires in COVID-19. Using immunoSEQ multiplex PCR, the repertoire was profiled, and TCRdb retains in-frame clones only, with some absent. Of 260,000 or so clones listed, approximately 89% were seen once; the top ten hold roughly 1.2%. Sequencing was performed on PBMCs or T cells enriched from blood (not recorded which). The source of these receptors is a middle-aged woman with acute COVID-19.

Here the CDR3 DNA reads TGTGCCAGCAGCGTACAGGTCATGAACACTGAAGCTTTCTTT. Protein: CASSVQVMNTEAFF. The chain employs TRBV7-8 and TRBJ1-1; D might be TRBD1 (5 bases). The CDR3 totals 14 residues. CDR1 and CDR2 (germline): SGHVS, FQNEAQ. The V gene lost 5 bases and the J gene lost 0 bases, with 10 bases spanning the gap.

The CDR3 loop is CASRGGTGYTGELFF. DNA for the CDR3: TGTGCCAGCAGGGGCGGGACAGGGTACACCGGGGAGCTGTTTTTT. V is TRBV5-8 and J is TRBJ2-2; 9 positions agree with TRBD1. The V gene's germline CDR1 is SGHTS and CDR2 YDEGEE. The V gene end was trimmed by 5 bases and the J gene end by 3 bases; junction bases not matched to a gene: 5. The CDR3 length is 15 residues.

The chain links TRBV18 to TRBJ1-1, with D maybe TRBD1 (6 bases). CDR1 and CDR2 from the germline V gene are KGHSH and LQKENI. V shed 2 bases and J shed 4 bases, with 17 bases lying between them. CDR3 length: 16 residues. The DNA of the CDR3 is TGTGCCAGCTCACCAAAATCGGGGGGCCGAGTCACTGAAGCTTTCTTT. This gives the protein CASSPKSGGRVTEAFF.

The V and J genes are TRBV6-6 and TRBJ1-1, with TRBD1 matching 7 bases. The CDR3 runs to 15 residues. J lost 3 bases, V lost 6 bases, and 10 bases had no gene match. Germline V gives CDR1 MNHNY, CDR2 SVGAGI (reference sequence). CDR3 DNA sequence: TGTGCCAGCAGGCGGATATCGGGACAGTACACTGAAGCTTTCTTT. Protein product: CASRRISGQYTEAFF.

The rearrangement links TRBV5-1 to TRBJ1-2; weak D call: TRBD1 (6 bases). Germline CDR1 and CDR2: SGHRS and YFSETQ. This CDR3 has 15 residues. V was cut by 2 bases and J by 6 bases, with 17 bases left in between. The CDR3 DNA follows: TGCGCCAGCAGCTTCCGTCACAGGGTGAGCGATGGCTACACCTTC. This gives the protein CASSFRHRVSDGYTF.

V and J are TRBV20-1 and TRBJ2-1; 12 bases map to TRBD2. With 3 bases clipped from V and 5 bases from J, the junction kept 5 bases outside the gene matches. The CDR3 totals 15 residues. CDR1 DFQATT and CDR2 SNEGSKA come from the germline V gene (reference sequence). The CDR3 loop is CSASRASGRDNEQFF. CDR3 DNA: TGCAGTGCTAGTCGGGCTAGCGGGAGGGACAATGAGCAGTTCTTC.

The chain is built from TRBV5-1 and TRBJ1-6; 11 bases map to TRBD1. V lost 0 bases and J lost 10; bases outside the gene matches: 12. The CDR3 consists of 18 residues. Germline CDR1 and CDR2: SGHRS and YFSETQ. CDR3 DNA: TGCGCCAGCAGCTTGGGGACAGGGGGCGCGAAGGTCGAATCACCCCTCCACTTT. Protein product: CASSLGTGGAKVESPLHF.

The gene calls are TRBV7-9 and TRBJ2-3, with D possibly matching TRBD1 (5 bases). The CDR3 spans 15 residues. Germline-derived CDR1 and CDR2 are SEHNR and FQNEAQ (reference sequence). Trimming took 1 base from V and 3 from J, leaving 11 bases between them. The CDR3 protein is CASSLGAGWTDTQYF. The CDR3 nucleotides read TGTGCCAGCAGCTTAGGGGCAGGGTGGACAGATACGCAGTATTTT.

V and J are TRBV5-4 and TRBJ2-6; D is perhaps TRBD2 (6 bases). Trimming left V 5 bases short and J 0 bases short, with 18 bases between. Germline V gives CDR1 SGHNT, CDR2 YYREEE (reference sequence). This CDR3 has 18 residues. CDR3 coding DNA: TGTGCCAGCAGGAAGTCCGCGGCGGGGCTCTCTGGGGCCAACGTCCTGACTTTC. The encoded protein is CASRKSAAGLSGANVLTF. The entire variable domain, with the rest obtained from reference TRBV5-4 and TRBJ2-6, is as follows: ETGVTQSPTHLIKTRGQQVTLRCSSQSGHNTVSWYQQALGQGPQFIFQYYREEENGRGNFPPRFSGLQFPNYSSELNVNALELDDSALYLCASRKSAAGLSGANVLTFGAGSRLTVL.

V and J are TRBV30 and TRBJ2-5; 9 positions match TRBD2. Germline V lookup: CDR1 GTSNPN, CDR2 SVGIG (reference sequence). After removal of 0 bases from V and 4 bases from J, the junction contained 9 bases not matched to a gene. This CDR3 region has 16 residues. The CDR3 nucleotides read TGTGCCTGGAGTGTACTTGCGGCGGGAGGGGCAGAGACCCAGTACTTC. Protein sequence: CAWSVLAAGGAETQYF.

The genes are TRBV19 and TRBJ1-4, with TRBD1 matching 8 bases. V was clipped by 6 bases and J by 8 bases; unmatched bases: 17. The CDR3 consists of 17 residues. Germline V gene data show CDR1 as LNHDA and CDR2 as SQIVND (reference sequence). The CDR3 bases are TGTGCCAGTAGGCCCCTCGCGGCCGACAGGGGTGGGGAAAAACTGTTTTTT. This encodes CASRPLAADRGGEKLFF. The full variable domain, rest sourced from reference TRBV19 and TRBJ1-4, is DGGITQSPKYLFRKEGQNVTLSCEQNLNHDAMYWYRQDPGQGLRLIYYSQIVNDFQKGDIAEGYSVSREKKESFPLTVTSAQKNPTAFYLCASRPLAADRGGEKLFFGSGTQLSVL.

This chain connects TRBV7-2 to TRBJ2-1; TRBD2 agrees at 7 bases. This CDR3 has 18 amino acids. The J segment lost 3 bases and the V segment lost 5 bases, leaving 16 bases of the junction unmatched. Germline CDR1 is SGHTA and CDR2 is FQGNSA. For the CDR3, the DNA is TGTGCCAGCAGCAGTAGCGGGCCTCCAATCAGTCACTACAATGAGCAGTTCTTC. It is translated as CASSSSGPPISHYNEQFF.

The chain carries TRBV18 and TRBJ1-1, with D possibly TRBD1 on 6 matching bases. V lost 5 bases to trimming and J lost 3 bases, with 16 bases between them. Germline V gene lookup returns CDR1 KGHSH and CDR2 LQKENI. CDR3 length: 15 residues. The CDR3 DNA reads TGTGCCAGCTCATCGACGACAGGTCCGGACACTGAAGCTTTCTTT. Translating gives CASSSTTGPDTEAFF. Full variable domain (rest looked up from reference TRBV18 and TRBJ1-1): NAGVMQNPRHLVRRRGQEARLRCSPMKGHSHVYWYRQLPEEGLKFMVYLQKENIIDESGMPKERFSAEFPKEGPSILRIQQVVRGDSAAYFCASSSTTGPDTEAFFGQGTRLTVV.

V is TRBV27 and J is TRBJ1-5; tentatively, D is TRBD1 (5 bases). CDR1 is MNHEY and CDR2 is SMNVEV in the germline V gene (reference sequence). V lost 3 bases and J lost 5, with 14 bases in between. The CDR3 totals 15 residues. CDR3 amino acids: CASSLNQGTDQPQHF. In DNA form, the CDR3 reads TGTGCCAGCAGTTTGAACCAGGGTACTGATCAGCCCCAGCATTTT.

The chain combines TRBV18 with TRBJ1-4; D is unresolved. V was trimmed by 2 bases and J by 0 bases, leaving 10 bases between them. The CDR3 has 16 residues. CDR1 and CDR2 from the germline V gene are KGHSH and LQKENI. The CDR3 reads CASSPSPVTTNEKLFF. The CDR3 DNA follows: TGTGCCAGCTCACCATCCCCGGTCACAACTAATGAAAAACTGTTTTTT.

The chain links TRBV18 to TRBJ2-1; unclear D gene. The germline V gene has CDR1 KGHSH and CDR2 LQKENI. The CDR3 has 13 amino acids. V lost 5 bases and J 4 bases, leaving 9 bases between the germline ends. The CDR3 DNA reads TGTGCCAGCTCAACCCTAGTGTACAATGAGCAGTTCTTC. It specifies CASSTLVYNEQFF.

The chain joins TRBV9 to TRBJ1-5, with D possibly matching TRBD1 (6 bases). With 0 bases removed from V and 6 bases from J, the gap between germline ends came to 10 bases. CDR1 SGDLS and CDR2 YYNGEE come from the germline V gene. CDR3 length: 14 amino acids. CDR3 in amino acids: CASSVGEGGQPQHF. CDR3 coding DNA: TGTGCCAGCAGCGTAGGCGAAGGGGGTCAGCCCCAGCATTTT.

The chain uses TRBV27 and TRBJ2-1; possibly TRBD1 for D (6 bases). The CDR3 runs 15 residues. CDR1 MNHEY and CDR2 SMNVEV come from the germline V gene (reference sequence). Trimming shortened V by 6 bases and J by 4 bases, and 16 bases separated the two germline ends. The chain's CDR3 is CASRPEQGTYNEQFF. CDR3 sequence (DNA): TGTGCCAGCAGGCCGGAGCAGGGGACGTACAATGAGCAGTTCTTC.

The genes are TRBV3-1 (or the pseudogene TRBV3-2) and TRBJ2-5, with 7 bases aligning to TRBD2. This CDR3 comprises 15 residues. CDR1 LGHDT and CDR2 YNNKEL come from the germline V gene (reference sequence). J lost 1 base, V lost 4 bases, and 6 bases had no gene match. Written as DNA, the CDR3 is TGTGCCAGCAGCCTAGGGGCTAGCGGCCAAGAGACCCAGTACTTC. Translation: CASSLGASGQETQYF.

This sequence joins TRBV9 and TRBJ2-1, with 13 bases matching TRBD2. J was trimmed by 9 bases and V by 3 bases; bases with no gene match: 6. This CDR3 contains 15 residues. Per the germline V gene, CDR1 is SGDLS and CDR2 is YYNGEE. Here the CDR3 DNA reads TGTGCCAGCAGCGAGACTAGCGGGAGGACGGGTGAGCAGTTCTTC. Its protein is CASSETSGRTGEQFF.

CDR3 bases: TGTGCCTGGAGTGCCCCAGCGGATGAGCAGTTCTTC. Protein sequence: CAWSAPADEQFF. The chain combines TRBV30 with TRBJ2-1, with a tentative D call TRBD2 (5 bases). The CDR3 runs 12 residues. Germline CDR1 is GTSNPN and CDR2 is SVGIG (reference sequence). V was pared by 1 base and J by 8 bases, with 9 bases between. Based on the CDR3 plus reference TRBV30 and TRBJ2-1, the full variable domain is SQTIHQWPATLVQPVGSPLSLECTVEGTSNPNLYWYRQAAGRGLQLLFYSVGIGQISSEVPQNLSASRPQDRQFILSSKKLLLSDSGFYLCAWSAPADEQFFGPGTRLTVL.

The genes are TRBV19 and TRBJ2-1; 7 bases map to TRBD1. Germline V gene lookup returns CDR1 LNHDA and CDR2 SQIVND (reference sequence). The CDR3 has 15 residues. With V trimmed by 3 bases and J by 5 bases, 7 bases remained unmatched. The CDR3 is CASSIPGTANNEQFF. The CDR3 DNA is TGTGCCAGTAGTATCCCAGGGACAGCGAACAATGAGCAGTTCTTC.

The count of this clone is one. The rearrangement uses TRBV7-9 and TRBJ1-6; D not certain. This CDR3 region has 18 residues. The V and J ends lost 0 bases and 7 bases respectively, with 19 bases between them. Germline CDR1 SEHNR, CDR2 FQNEAQ (reference sequence). CDR3 DNA sequence: TGTGCCAGCAGCTTAGCAGGAGCTTATCGCAAGTTAAATTCACCCCTCCACTTT. Its translation is CASSLAGAYRKLNSPLHF.

The V call is TRBV27, the J call TRBJ2-1, with D unresolved. The length of the CDR3 is 12 residues. CDR1 and CDR2 from the germline V gene are MNHEY and SMNVEV (reference sequence). V lost 2 bases to trimming and J lost 12 bases, with 11 bases between them. The CDR3 sequence: CASSLGQEGQFF. CDR3 nucleotide sequence: TGTGCCAGCAGTTTAGGGCAGGAAGGGCAGTTCTTC.

The chain combines TRBV5-8 with TRBJ1-5; tentative D call: TRBD1 (6 bases). This CDR3 comprises 16 residues. Germline CDR1 reads SGHTS; CDR2 reads YDEGEE. Trimming took off 2 bases at V and 3 bases at J, with 15 bases between the two ends. The CDR3 here is CASSLPRGQHNQPQHF. CDR3 in DNA: TGTGCCAGCAGCTTACCGAGAGGACAGCACAATCAGCCCCAGCATTTT.